A single TCR beta chain is shown here with its context. It lacks a known antigen. Per-base qualities were not stored, and no clone one base away is much larger. The data belong to a study of cytomegalovirus exposure and HLA in healthy donors (dated by TCRdb to about 2017). Regarding the complete study: According to an earlier analysis of 587 of the donors, 150 million to 200 million T cells yielded roughly 110 million unique TCR beta sequences and about 300 Gb of sequence data. A later genetic analysis took genome-wide SNP genotypes for about 65% of the roughly 670 donors and used that subset as a discovery cohort. Rather than drawing on any new phenotypic data, the later analysis identified candidate immune exposures from TCR beta sequences and the way those sequences occurred across donors. Every discovery cohort repertoire had been produced on one sequencing platform. Because of strong linkage in the cohort, four or five DR-DQ haplotypes were treated as single units for association and clustering. An earlier analysis of several hundred of the donors applied high-throughput TCR beta sequencing to assess whether each TCR beta V gene segment acted as functional or pseudogenic. The T cell repertoires of around 730 subjects were profiled by immunosequencing and related to cytomegalovirus serostatus. To predict cytomegalovirus infection status, the study combined high-throughput TCR immunosequencing, statistical association of individual TCRs with disease status, and machine learning. Class I and class II HLA loci were covered by the typing at four-digit resolution. The aim of the study was to test whether cataloging public T cell receptors could identify signatures of past pathogen exposure. A later analysis re-analyzed previously published TCR beta repertoires from 550 to 700 donors and added high-resolution HLA genotyping to study TCR occurrence patterns. Typing coverage differed by locus: A, B, C, DRB1 and DQB1 were typed in about 629-630 donors, DQA1 in 522, DPA1 in some 610, and DPB1 in approximately 450. Besides the first cohort of under 700 subjects, a separate validation cohort made up of 120 different subjects was used. About 300 gigabases of sequencing data and 80 million or so unique TCR sequences were included in an early release covering about 700 HLA-typed donors. Across some 400 genotyped donors of the cohort, an average of 235,054 unique TCR beta nucleotide sequences per donor were sequenced, and roughly a sixth of those sequences were non-productive. Of the 398 genotyped donors, 81% fell in the genetic ancestry cluster associated with self-reported Caucasian donors. Donor age, sex, ethnicity and CMV serostatus were collected together with the repertoire data. Summary of the overall study and its limitations: Most CMV-associated TCR beta chains appeared to be HLA-restricted in a later analysis, and the HLA associations seemed to be driven largely by CMV exposure. The classifier was reported to diagnose cytomegalovirus status with high specificity and sensitivity in both the original cohort and the validation cohort. Sequencing depth was assumed to be roughly uniform across donors in the presence/absence analyses, though that assumption may not hold. In the study, approximately 160 TCR beta chains were listed as associated with cytomegalovirus. Several of the top co-occurrence clusters appeared to be linked to parvovirus B19, influenza, CMV and Epstein-Barr virus, according to a later analysis. CMV serostatus was the only immune exposure information available for the cohort. In vitro tests confirmed that three of the cytomegalovirus-associated TCR beta chains recognize cytomegalovirus antigens. Because HLA typing was missing for some donors at each locus, association tests included only the typed subset. Seventeen rarely observed V segments, including chromosome 9 orphons, were excluded from the earlier analysis of approximately 600 of the donors because counts were too low. The sequencing pipeline was judged likely to have produced a cluster of highly shared sequence variants as a technical artifact. While some public TCRs were present in many individuals, most TCR sequences turned up only very rarely across donors. This cohort had only TCR beta chains sequenced, and the lack of alpha or paired-chain data limited which features could be detected. Specific HLA alleles were associated with 15,000 to 20,000 TCR beta sequences at a false discovery rate of 0.05 in a later analysis. In a later analysis, HLA-associated TCR beta chains showed more clonal expansion and lower generation probabilities than non-associated chains that were equally common. When HLA alleles, especially DR and DQ, strongly co-occurred, attributing TCR associations to individual alleles was difficult. The authors suggested that the approach could potentially be generalized to other disease states and immunological phenotypes. Linkage disequilibrium might explain the correlated functional status among segregating V segments, but an unknown experimental factor could not be excluded. The 87-base-pair reads could not distinguish some IMGT-functional V segments, including TRBV6-2 and TRBV6-3, so those segments were excluded. A later genetic analysis associated a missense DCLRE1C variant with V-gene and J-gene trimming of TCR beta chains, and an independent cohort replicated the association. An earlier analysis of roughly 570 of the donors showed that most TCR beta V segments appeared in productive rearrangements either about 87% or about 30% of the time, which broadly matched IMGT annotations. A later analysis found that TCR association rates varied across HLA loci, with DRB1 alleles showing the most associated TCRs and HLA-C alleles the fewest. A further reported finding was that TCR beta sequences accurately predicted the HLA-A and HLA-B alleles for most subjects in the first cohort. A later genetic analysis reported fewer N-insertions in productive TCRs among donors in an Asian-associated ancestry cluster than the 666-donor mean.

According to the germline V gene, CDR1 reads LGHNA and CDR2 reads YSLEER. The junction carries 17 bases between V and J, which are trimmed by 4 bases and 5 bases respectively. The CDR3 contains 15 residues, cysteine and phenylalanine counted. Solely the CDR3 DNA is kept, with 45 bases framed from the first base. The cohort consisted of 650 to 850 healthy bone marrow donors. All cohort members were sampled while nominally healthy, although unrecorded immune exposures were likely present. The donor was CMV seronegative and belonged to the group of more than 300 seronegative cohort members. A peripheral blood sample was provided by each donor, and peripheral blood mononuclear cells were used for TCR beta sequencing. Genomic DNA extraction from the blood cell samples was performed with the Qiagen DNeasy Blood Extraction Kit. Receptor amplification or capture employed the immunoSEQ multiplex PCR assay. For the multiplex PCR, a mixture combining 60 forward primers for TCR Vbeta segments and 13 reverse primers for TCR Jbeta segments was used. The CDR3 region of rearranged TCR beta genes was amplified from genomic DNA with a multiplex PCR assay. The amplified TCR beta libraries were sequenced on the Illumina HiSeq System as 87-base-pair reads. In the paper's pipeline: In a later analysis, some 80 million unique TCR beta chains were counted across the roughly 610 repertoires, and roughly 11 million of these chains were shared by at least two donors. To remove PCR and sequencing errors, raw reads were error-corrected and collapsed into unique sequences using a nearest-neighbor algorithm that merged closely related sequences. CDR3 sequences were aligned to IMGT reference sequences to assign V, D and J gene segments. For a sequence to be retained, a match of at least six nucleotides to both a V gene segment and a J gene segment was required. Rearrangements were called productive when the CDR3 lacked stop codons and stayed in frame with V and J; all others were non-productive. CDR3 was defined by IMGT convention, running from the second conserved V-encoded cysteine to the conserved J-encoded phenylalanine. The earlier analysis of 500 to 750 of the donors excluded any sequence lacking an unambiguous match to a single V gene segment. An earlier analysis of almost 600 of the donors classified V segments as functional when productive rearrangements were above 56.7% and as segregating when the standard deviation between donors was above 5%. A statistical classification framework was built to diagnose cytomegalovirus status from the catalog of TCR beta chain sequences. In a later analysis, V and J genes were assigned by comparing TCR nucleotide sequences against IMGT/GENE-DB human TR gene sequences. Using the TCRdist pipeline, a later analysis assigned CDR3 sequences along with most-parsimonious VDJ recombination scenarios. In a later analysis, every TCR beta chain was defined by the combination of its CDR3 amino acid sequence and its V-gene family, and reads without a unique V-gene family were dropped. As a way to deal with suspected cross-contamination and a sequencing artifact, a later analysis dropped 450 to 600 nucleotide sequences that were highly shared and had low generation probability. A later analysis calculated a clonal expansion index for each public chain from normalized within-repertoire ranks of inferred template counts. In a later analysis, generation probabilities were computed with a VDJ recombination model fitted to out-of-frame rearrangements, and the resulting probabilities were checked against IGoR. In a later analysis, hypergeometric tests were used to score TCR-TCR, TCR-HLA and TCR-CMV co-occurrence, with a repertoire-size bias correction applied to TCR pairs. A later analysis estimated false discovery rates by permuting HLA or CMV assignments 20 times. In a later analysis, co-occurring TCRs were grouped using DBSCAN, and TCRdist sequence similarity was added for clustering within HLA-allele-positive subsets. Repertoires with fewer than 30,000 or more than 120,000 public chains, plus five repertoires with anomalous nucleotide sharing, were excluded from co-occurrence clustering. Sourced from immuneACCESS, this table was stored by TCRdb with only in-frame sequences that have V and J called. A share of the clones is absent; for the studies checked, an unresolved V gene accounts for under half, and the remainder has no known explanation. From that table come the V and J calls and clone size; the DNA was used to work out D and trimming. Recorded for this sample are 150,000 to 200,000 clones; 75% to 85% of them occurred a single time. About 1.6% of the sample comes from the top ten.

The source material was PBMCs. The sequence came from a woman between 45 and 60 years old in good health and CMV-seronegative. The V and J genes are TRBV4-3 and TRBJ1-1; TRBD1 is a possible D gene, resting on 6 matching bases. CDR3 protein: CASSPTGGAGTEAFF. Read as DNA, the sequence is TGCGCCAGCAGCCCCACGGGGGGGGCAGGTACTGAAGCTTTCTTT.